This T cell receptor (beta chain) was observed in a study of OX40 agonist ivuxolimab in advanced cancers. The overall study: Every 2 weeks, patients received ivuxolimab intravenously, dosed at 0.01 to 10 mg/kg. Anti-PD-1, anti-PD-L1 or anti-CTLA-4 therapy given earlier was allowed, and 40% had some.

Sequencing was performed with immunoSEQ multiplex PCR; in TCRdb, only in-frame clones are kept and a portion is missing. The repertoire has approximately 9,300 clones, roughly 90% of them found once; the top ten carry roughly 13%. This receptor was taken from an adult with an advanced solid tumor such as melanoma, head and neck, liver or kidney cancer. Material: CD4+ or CD8+ T cells sorted from blood, obtained in a trial of the OX40 agonist ivuxolimab.

The CDR3 nucleotides read TGTGCCAGCAGGCGCAGGGCGGGAGTGGGAAATGAGCAGTTCTTC. Protein product: CASRRRAGVGNEQFF. The chain has TRBV5-6 and TRBJ2-1, with 7 positions matching TRBD2. J gave up 7 bases and V 5 bases, and 12 bases lay outside the gene matches. The CDR3 consists of 15 residues. Germline CDR1 SGHDT, CDR2 YYEEEE.